The sequence of this TCR beta chain was determined in a study of blood T cell repertoires in COVID-19. V lost 5 bases to trimming and J lost 4 bases; unmatched junction nucleotides: 6. Germline CDR1 is WNHNN and CDR2 is SYGVQD (reference sequence). This CDR3 contains 15 residues. This clone was seen a single time. Original methodology: How many nucleated cells were present was estimated from reference gene primer amplification. Sequencing was performed with immunoSEQ multiplex PCR; in TCRdb, only in-frame clones are kept and a portion is missing. V and J calls and clone size are as listed in that table; D and trimming were resolved from the DNA. The sample holds about 490,000 clones; 80% to 90% are singletons and the top ten take 3.2%.

Sequencing input: peripheral blood. This chain joins TRBV10-1 and TRBJ2-2; 8 positions match TRBD2. This TCR derives from a human donor in a cohort sampled during active COVID-19. DNA of the CDR3: TGCGCCAGCAGTCCCGGGACTAGAGGCACCGGGGAGCTGTTTTTT. The encoded protein is CASSPGTRGTGELFF.